The clone carrying this T cell receptor (beta chain) showed up many times. As yet, its antigen is unknown. This sample was taken from a study of read filtering for tumor transcriptome and immune sequencing. Study-level results: Without single-read clonotypes, shared clonotype proportions correlated more between IR-seq and RNA-seq.

This library used approximately 0.4 ug RNA and molecular barcoded adaptors spanning alpha/delta and beta/gamma chains. TCRdb redid the calling of the reads with MiXCR, one entry per CDR3 protein. Of 40,000 to 50,000 distinct CDR3 sequences listed, 15% to 20% were seen once; the top ten hold less than 20%. V was pared by 0 bases and J by 3 bases, with 3 bases of the junction left unmatched. CDR3 length equals 16 residues. Germline values: CDR1 SEHNR, CDR2 FQNEAQ (reference sequence). The TCR comes from a donor at least 40 years old with multiple myeloma. The sequencing sample was made of a population of CD138-negative cells sorted from bone marrow. V and J are TRBV7-9 and TRBJ2-3; 10 positions match TRBD2. In nucleotides, the CDR3 is TGTGCCAGCAGCTTAGCTTTACTAGCGGGAACAGATACGCAGTATTTT. This gives the protein CASSLALLAGTDTQYF.